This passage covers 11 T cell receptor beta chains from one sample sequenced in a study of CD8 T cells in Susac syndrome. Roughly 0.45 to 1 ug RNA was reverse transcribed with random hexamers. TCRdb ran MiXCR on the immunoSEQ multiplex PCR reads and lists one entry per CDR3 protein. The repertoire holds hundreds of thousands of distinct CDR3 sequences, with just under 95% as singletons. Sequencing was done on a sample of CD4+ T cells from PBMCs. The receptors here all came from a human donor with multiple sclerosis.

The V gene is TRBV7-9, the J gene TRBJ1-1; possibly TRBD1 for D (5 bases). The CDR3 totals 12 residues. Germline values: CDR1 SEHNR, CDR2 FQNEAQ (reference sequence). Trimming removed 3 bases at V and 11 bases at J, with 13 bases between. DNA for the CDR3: TGTGCCAGCAGCTTCTCGGGGACGAGGGCTTTCTTT. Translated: CASSFSGTRAFF.

CDR3 region: CASTRGDNQPQHF. The CDR3, as DNA: TGTGCCAGCACACGAGGGGACAATCAGCCCCAGCATTTT. The chain joins TRBV12-3 or TRBV12-4 to TRBJ1-5; a weak D match, TRBD1 (5 bases). V was shortened by 7 bases and J by 3 bases, with 10 bases between the two germline ends. The CDR3 length is 13 residues.

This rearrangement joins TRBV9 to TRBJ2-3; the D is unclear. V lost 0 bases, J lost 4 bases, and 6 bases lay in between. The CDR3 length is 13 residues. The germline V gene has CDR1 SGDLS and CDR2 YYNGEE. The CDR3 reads CASSVDGPDTQYF. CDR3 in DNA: TGTGCCAGCAGCGTAGATGGTCCAGATACGCAGTATTTT.

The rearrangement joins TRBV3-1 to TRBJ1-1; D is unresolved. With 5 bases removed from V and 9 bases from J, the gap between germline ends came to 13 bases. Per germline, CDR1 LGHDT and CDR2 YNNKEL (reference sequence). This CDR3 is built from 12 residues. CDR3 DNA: TGTGCCAGCAGCTCCCGGACTGAGAAAGCTTTCTTT. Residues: CASSSRTEKAFF.

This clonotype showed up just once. This chain's CDR3 is CASSLAVRGSGRSYNEQFF. The CDR3 nucleotides read TGTGCCAGCAGCTTGGCGGTGCGGGGGAGCGGGCGCTCCTACAATGAGCAGTTCTTC. V and J are TRBV7-2 and TRBJ2-1, with 7 bases aligning to TRBD2. Germline lookup yields CDR1 SGHTA and CDR2 FQGNSA. The CDR3 contains 19 residues. After removal of 3 bases from V and 0 bases from J, the junction contained 14 bases not matched to a gene.

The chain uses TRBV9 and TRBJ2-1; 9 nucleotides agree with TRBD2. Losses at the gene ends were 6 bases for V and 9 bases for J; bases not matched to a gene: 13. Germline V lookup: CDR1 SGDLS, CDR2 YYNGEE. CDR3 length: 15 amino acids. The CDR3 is CASNVGVAGEVEQFF. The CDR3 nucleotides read TGTGCCAGCAACGTCGGCGTAGCGGGGGAGGTTGAGCAGTTCTTC.

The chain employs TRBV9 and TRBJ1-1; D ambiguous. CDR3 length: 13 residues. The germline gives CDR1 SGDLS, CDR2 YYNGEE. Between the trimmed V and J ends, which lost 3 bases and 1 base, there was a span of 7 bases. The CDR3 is CASSANWNTEAFF. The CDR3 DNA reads TGTGCCAGCAGCGCCAACTGGAACACTGAAGCTTTCTTT.

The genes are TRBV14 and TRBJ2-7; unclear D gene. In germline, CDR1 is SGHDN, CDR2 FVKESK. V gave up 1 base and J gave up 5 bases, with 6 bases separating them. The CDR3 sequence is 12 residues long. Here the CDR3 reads CASSQGSHEQYF. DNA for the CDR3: TGTGCCAGCAGCCAAGGGTCCCACGAGCAGTACTTC.

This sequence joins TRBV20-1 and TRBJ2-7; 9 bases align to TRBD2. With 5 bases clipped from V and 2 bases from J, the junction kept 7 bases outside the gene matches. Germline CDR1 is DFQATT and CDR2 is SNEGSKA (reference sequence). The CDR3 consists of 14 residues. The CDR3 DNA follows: TGCAGTGCTTTTCCGACTAGCGGTACCTACGAGCAGTACTTC. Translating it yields CSAFPTSGTYEQYF.

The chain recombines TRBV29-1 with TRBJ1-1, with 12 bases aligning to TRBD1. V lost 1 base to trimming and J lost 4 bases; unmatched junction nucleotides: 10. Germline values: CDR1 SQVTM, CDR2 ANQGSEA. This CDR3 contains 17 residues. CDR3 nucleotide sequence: TGCAGCGTTGAAGGGGACAGGGGGCACCCCATGGGCACTGAAGCTTTCTTT. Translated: CSVEGDRGHPMGTEAFF.

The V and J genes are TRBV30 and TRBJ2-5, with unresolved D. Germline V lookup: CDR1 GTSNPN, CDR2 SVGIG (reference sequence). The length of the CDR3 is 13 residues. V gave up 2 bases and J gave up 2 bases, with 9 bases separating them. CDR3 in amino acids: CAWSISDQETQYF. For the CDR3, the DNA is TGTGCCTGGAGTATTTCAGATCAAGAGACCCAGTACTTC. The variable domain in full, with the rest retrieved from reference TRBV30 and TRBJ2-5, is SQTIHQWPATLVQPVGSPLSLECTVEGTSNPNLYWYRQAAGRGLQLLFYSVGIGQISSEVPQNLSASRPQDRQFILSSKKLLLSDSGFYLCAWSISDQETQYFGPGTRLLVL.